These T cell receptor beta chains were read from a single sample in a study of OX40 agonist ivuxolimab in advanced cancers. Repertoires were generated with immunoSEQ multiplex PCR, while TCRdb's copy carries only in-frame clones and drops some. The profile shows tens of thousands of clones, under 90% of them singletons. Sample: CD4+ or CD8+ T cells sorted from blood, taken in a trial of the OX40 agonist ivuxolimab. The source of these receptors is an adult with an advanced solid tumor such as melanoma, head and neck, liver or kidney cancer. Both conserved end residues are trimmed from each CDR3.

>TRBV27|TRBJ2-7
ASHGNRAYEQY
>TRBV18|TRBJ1-4
ASSLQGAANEKLF
>TRBV4-1|TRBJ2-1
ASSQDHGGEQF
>TRBV15|TRBJ1-1
ATSRVRNMNTEAF
>TRBV4-1|TRBJ2-5
ASSQEGDGETQY
>TRBV6-4|TRBJ2-5
ASRDNVYRLKETQY
>TRBV28|TRBJ2-3
ASSFLSGTDTQY
>TRBV15|TRBJ2-5
ASKGFQETQY
>TRBV5-4|TRBJ2-7
ASSENRQAYEQY
>TRBV7-9|TRBJ2-1
ASSLGHEQF
>TRBV4-1|TRBJ1-6
ASSPTGAPNNSPLH
>TRBV18|TRBJ2-1
ASSRQTGGTDNEQF
>TRBV4-2|TRBJ2-1
ASSQEASPSSYNEQF
>TRBV6-6|TRBJ1-2
ASTPLGQSYGYT
>TRBV5-5|TRBJ2-3
ASSSGLAGDTQY
>TRBV27|TRBJ2-7
ATSAGTLAYEQY
>TRBV27|TRBJ2-2
ASSLMVTGELF
>TRBV14|TRBJ2-1
ASSQDRGLAGPISYNEQF
>TRBV7-7|TRBJ2-1
ASSPAGGDEQF
>TRBV7-9|TRBJ2-1
ASSRTPGQGHNEQF
>TRBV14|TRBJ1-1
ASSQVTNTEAF
>TRBV6-4|TRBJ2-3
ASSDGGSGTDTQY
>TRBV5-4|TRBJ2-1
ASSLEGQGAYNEQF
>TRBV7-6|TRBJ1-1
ASSPAPLTNTEAF
>TRBV6-6|TRBJ2-6
ASSYLGYGANVLT
>TRBV2|TRBJ2-1
ASSVYLRDEQF
>TRBV29-1|TRBJ1-4
SVPLDPTNEKLF
>TRBV7-9|TRBJ2-7
AIVQGAYEQY
>TRBV16|TRBJ1-1
ASSHHLPGTGMNTEAF
>TRBV10-1|TRBJ2-7
ASSEVTSSDEQY
>TRBV7-9|TRBJ2-2
ASSLNRVAPNTGELF
>TRBV5-4|TRBJ1-2
ASSHAETGYGYT
>TRBV28|TRBJ2-5
ASSTRGSVQETQY
>TRBV11-2|TRBJ1-1
ASSLWPTGEAF
>TRBV27|TRBJ2-7
ASSSSYEQY
>TRBV29-1|TRBJ2-3
SVDRREATDTQY
>TRBV28|TRBJ2-2
ASSLLGDTGELF
>TRBV29-1|TRBJ2-3
SVESGATTDTQY
>TRBV6-5|TRBJ2-7
ASSPGQGREQY
>TRBV4-2|TRBJ2-7
ASSQERLASYEQY
>TRBV5-1|TRBJ2-4
ASSPLGGSIQY
>TRBV4-1|TRBJ2-3
ASSQTGLVTDTQY
>TRBV2|TRBJ1-5
ASSPGTPLSNQPQH
>TRBV4-1|TRBJ2-2
ASSQMTGLIGELF
>TRBV29-1|TRBJ2-5
SVEHGNETQY
>TRBV11-2|TRBJ2-7
ASTPDGPYEQY
>TRBV4-1|TRBJ1-1
ASSQTGYMNTEAF
>TRBV6-6|TRBJ1-2
ASSLTGTGGGYT
>TRBV27|TRBJ2-1
ASSLVRGNEQF
>TRBV6-4|TRBJ2-3
ASSDSRRLWDRGTDTQY
>TRBV28|TRBJ2-1
ASSWGMGTGNEQF
>TRBV28|TRBJ2-1
ASSLGLAGGRAEQF
>TRBV4-3|TRBJ2-1
ASSQDGNRYNEQF
>TRBV27|TRBJ1-1
ASSTSTGSEAF
>TRBV7-2|TRBJ2-5
ASSDRDWIETQY